This T cell receptor beta chain was captured in a study of blood T cell repertoires in COVID-19. TCRdb's copy holds only in-frame clones and misses some; the assay was immunoSEQ multiplex PCR. This table holds about 22,000 clones, more than 85% found once. The CDR3 consists of 14 residues. V lost 2 bases and J 7 bases, leaving 12 bases between the germline ends. Germline CDR1 KGHSH, CDR2 LQKENI. The TCR sequence derives from a woman in her 70s with active COVID-19. The chain employs TRBV18 and TRBJ2-1, with D hard to call. The sequencing sample was made of peripheral blood. The CDR3 bases are TGTGCCAGCTCACCATTTATAGGAGTTAATGAGCAGTTCTTC. This translates into CASSPFIGVNEQFF.